The 21 T cell receptor beta chains below come from one sample, sequenced in a study of blood T cell repertoires in COVID-19. TCRdb's copy holds only in-frame clones and misses some; the assay was immunoSEQ multiplex PCR. The data show roughly 13,000 clones, roughly 83% seen once. The sequenced material came from peripheral blood. Receptor source: a middle-aged man with active or convalescent COVID-19.

J is TRBJ2-3 and V is TRBV7-2; 8 nucleotides line up with TRBD1. CDR3 length: 16 amino acids. Germline lookup yields CDR1 SGHTA and CDR2 FQGNSA. With 3 bases clipped from V and 1 base from J, the junction kept 6 bases outside the gene matches. CDR3 in amino acids: CASSLLGGQGTDTQYF. DNA of the CDR3: TGTGCCAGCAGCTTGCTAGGGGGACAGGGCACAGATACGCAGTATTTT.

The CDR3 DNA is TGTGCCAGCAGTTTTACGGTCGAGCAGTACTTC. This encodes CASSFTVEQYF. The chain links TRBV12-3 or TRBV12-4 to TRBJ2-7; D call uncertain. The CDR3 contains 11 residues. V dropped 3 bases and J dropped 6 bases, with 6 bases sitting between them.

This chain links TRBV6-4 with TRBJ2-1, with 11 bases fitting TRBD2. V shed 0 bases and J 6 bases; nucleotides not matched to a gene: 1. The germline gives CDR1 MRHNA, CDR2 SNTAGT. The CDR3 is made up of 15 amino acids. CDR3 loop: CASSDSSGGVNEQFF. Here the CDR3 DNA reads TGTGCCAGCAGTGACTCTAGCGGGGGGGTCAATGAGCAGTTCTTC.

This rearrangement joins TRBV5-1 to TRBJ2-7; TRBD1 aligns across 8 bases. CDR1 and CDR2 from the germline V gene are SGHRS and YFSETQ. This CDR3 comprises 14 residues. V gave up 4 bases and J gave up 4 bases; unmatched junction bases: 7. The CDR3 spells CASSARDRLYEQYF. The CDR3 DNA reads as TGCGCCAGCAGCGCCCGGGACAGGTTGTACGAGCAGTACTTC.

The chain recombines TRBV7-9 with TRBJ1-4; 7 bases map to TRBD1. Trimming took 5 bases from V and 5 from J; bases not matched to a gene: 8. Germline V gene sequence: CDR1 SEHNR, CDR2 FQNEAQ (reference sequence). The CDR3 contains 15 residues. The CDR3 DNA reads as TGTGCCAGCAGCATCGACAGGGTCCTGAATGAAAAACTGTTTTTT. Protein sequence: CASSIDRVLNEKLFF.

This clone came up a few times. V is TRBV5-1 and J is TRBJ2-5; no clear D gene. The CDR3 runs 12 residues. Trimming left V 2 bases short and J 4 bases short, with 6 bases between. Per germline, CDR1 SGHRS and CDR2 YFSETQ. CDR3 protein: CASSFTLETQYF. CDR3 DNA sequence: TGCGCCAGCAGCTTTACTCTAGAGACCCAGTACTTC.

The rearrangement uses TRBV19 and TRBJ1-1, with no clear D. V lost 3 bases and J 4 bases, leaving 12 bases between the germline ends. CDR1 and CDR2 from the germline V gene are LNHDA and SQIVND (reference sequence). The CDR3 runs 14 residues. This chain's CDR3 is CASSIGGYSTEAFF. The CDR3 nucleotides are TGTGCCAGTAGTATTGGAGGGTATTCCACTGAAGCTTTCTTT.

The CDR3 DNA sequence: TGTGCCAGCAGCTTAATTAGCAGGTCCGGGACAGGGACCCAAGAGACCCAGTACTTC. Amino acids: CASSLISRSGTGTQETQYF. The chain links TRBV7-2 to TRBJ2-5; 9 bases fit TRBD1. Per the germline V gene, CDR1 is SGHTA and CDR2 is FQGNSA. This CDR3 is built from 19 residues. Germline trimming cut 2 bases from V and 1 base from J; bases unmatched to any gene: 14.

This sequence joins TRBV18 and TRBJ1-2, with D perhaps matching TRBD1 (5 bases). Germline CDR1 KGHSH, CDR2 LQKENI. Trimming left V 3 bases short and J 8 bases short, with 13 bases between. CDR3 length: 13 residues. The DNA of the CDR3 is TGTGCCAGCTCACCTGGGGCCTTTGGGGGCTACACCTTC. It encodes CASSPGAFGGYTF.

The chain is built from TRBV18 and TRBJ1-1; D unclear. The CDR3 is 14 amino acids. V dropped 2 bases and J dropped 4 bases, with 11 bases sitting between them. Looked up from germline, CDR1 is KGHSH and CDR2 is LQKENI. This CDR3 reads CASSPGWGGTEAFF. CDR3 DNA: TGTGCCAGCTCACCAGGATGGGGAGGCACTGAAGCTTTCTTT.

This sequence joins TRBV6-5 and TRBJ1-4; tentatively, D is TRBD1 (6 bases). The germline CDR1 and CDR2 sequences are MNHEY and SVGAGI. V was pared by 6 bases and J by 12 bases, with 20 bases between. The CDR3 is 14 amino acids. The CDR3 here is CASSSDRPGTELFF. The CDR3, as DNA: TGTGCCAGCAGCTCAGACAGGCCGGGAACGGAACTGTTTTTT.

This clone showed up just a few times. The genes are TRBV5-5 and TRBJ2-5; D call uncertain. In germline, CDR1 is SGHKS, CDR2 YYEKEE (reference sequence). CDR3 length: 13 residues. The V end lost 0 bases, the J end lost 5 bases, and 8 bases lay between the germline ends. The CDR3 bases are TGTGCCAGCAGCTTGGAAAGCTCGGAGACCCAGTACTTC. It encodes CASSLESSETQYF.

This chain connects TRBV19 to TRBJ1-4; 8 positions agree with TRBD1. The CDR3 spans 14 residues. Germline assignment: CDR1 LNHDA and CDR2 SQIVND (reference sequence). Trimming cost V 3 bases and J 8 bases; bases outside gene matches: 5. The CDR3 region is CASSMQGAREKLFF. The CDR3 nucleotides read TGTGCCAGTAGTATGCAGGGGGCTCGGGAAAAACTGTTTTTT.

The chain recombines TRBV19 with TRBJ1-4; maybe TRBD1 (5 bases). Trimming took 4 bases from V and 2 from J, leaving 8 bases between them. The CDR3 contains 14 residues. Germline V CDR1 and CDR2: LNHDA, SQIVND (reference sequence). The CDR3 DNA reads as TGTGCCAGTAGTAGGACACTTACTAATGAAAAACTGTTTTTT. Translating gives CASSRTLTNEKLFF. The full variable domain, with the rest looked up from reference TRBV19 and TRBJ1-4, is DGGITQSPKYLFRKEGQNVTLSCEQNLNHDAMYWYRQDPGQGLRLIYYSQIVNDFQKGDIAEGYSVSREKKESFPLTVTSAQKNPTAFYLCASSRTLTNEKLFFGSGTQLSVL.

The V call is TRBV13, the J call TRBJ1-6; 11 nucleotides agree with TRBD1. CDR1 PRHDT and CDR2 FYEKMQ come from the germline V gene (reference sequence). The CDR3 loop spans 16 amino acids. The ends lost 5 bases at V and 10 bases at J; junction bases unmatched: 10. CDR3 amino acids: CASSPRDRGKFSPLHF. The CDR3 bases are TGTGCCAGCAGCCCGCGGGACAGGGGGAAATTCTCACCCCTCCACTTT.

This clone was seen just once. V is TRBV2 and J is TRBJ2-1; 9 bases align to TRBD2. The V and J ends lost 5 bases and 7 bases, in that order; junction bases with no gene match: 6. The germline V gene encodes CDR1 SNHLY and CDR2 FYNNEI. The CDR3 spans 14 residues. The CDR3 sequence: CASSRLAGLNEQFF. CDR3 DNA: TGTGCCAGCAGTCGGCTAGCGGGGTTAAATGAGCAGTTCTTC.

The rearrangement uses TRBV10-3 and TRBJ2-2; D is possibly TRBD1 (6 bases). Trimming took 6 bases from V and 2 from J, leaving 7 bases between them. The CDR3 is 13 residues long. The germline CDR1 and CDR2 sequences are ENHRY and SYGVKD. CDR3: CAIRGANTGELFF. In DNA form, the CDR3 reads TGTGCCATCAGGGGGGCCAACACCGGGGAGCTGTTTTTT.

V and J are TRBV9 and TRBJ1-1; D not resolved. This CDR3 is built from 14 residues. Germline V gene sequence: CDR1 SGDLS, CDR2 YYNGEE. V was pared by 4 bases and J by 4 bases, with 14 bases between. The CDR3 DNA reads as TGTGCCAGCAGCTCGTTGACGGGAAGCACTGAAGCTTTCTTT. It encodes CASSSLTGSTEAFF.

Turning to this clone: The DNA is left out, because the CDR3 cannot be placed on it with certainty; the CDR3 is given as TCRdb lists it. The chain carries TRBV5-1 and TRBJ1-1; the table's D call of TRBD1 was not tested on the DNA. The germline V gene has CDR1 SGHRS and CDR2 YFSETQ. The CDR3 has 16 amino acids, counting both end residues. The CDR3: CASSFGPGGENTEAFF.

V and J are TRBV28 and TRBJ1-6; a weak D match, TRBD1 (6 bases). The germline gives CDR1 MDHEN, CDR2 SYDVKM. V was shortened by 8 bases and J by 10 bases, with 15 bases between the two germline ends. The CDR3 totals 13 residues. For the CDR3, the DNA is TGTGCCAGCCTGGAGACAGGAGACTCACCCCTCCACTTT. Amino acids: CASLETGDSPLHF.

V and J are TRBV6-2 or TRBV6-3 and TRBJ2-1; 8 bases agree with TRBD2. The CDR3 has 15 amino acids. The trim removed 2 bases at V and 9 bases at J, leaving 9 bases unmatched. The V gene's germline CDR1 is MNHEY and CDR2 SVGEGT. DNA for the CDR3: TGTGCCAGCAGTTACGGGGCGGGGGGAAAAAGTGAGCAGTTCTTC. Its translation is CASSYGAGGKSEQFF.